These T cell receptor beta chains were read from a single sample in a study of T cells after yellow fever vaccination. MiXCR, applied by TCRdb to the 5' RACE reads, yields one record per CDR3 protein. The profile shows 140,000 to 150,000 distinct CDR3 sequences, 6.6% of them singletons. This sample comprised CD4+ T cells sorted from PBMCs, obtained 10 days after the yellow fever booster vaccination. All receptors derive from a man under 40 who received the YFV17D yellow fever vaccine. The CDR3 runs from the conserved cysteine through the conserved F or W. A D gene is named only where the DNA matches it firmly.

D	V	J	CDR3
-	TRBV14	TRBJ2-7	CASSVPGRTYEQYF
-	TRBV7-9	TRBJ2-7	CASSPPPGEQYF
-	TRBV20-1	TRBJ2-4	CSAKNEAKNIQYF
-	TRBV3-1	TRBJ2-1	CASSQGGTRAYNEQFF
-	TRBV7-2	TRBJ2-3	CASSRFGTDTQYF
-	TRBV7-8	TRBJ1-5	CASSLGWGLMSNQPQHF
-	TRBV6-5	TRBJ2-1	CASRQNSSPYNEQFF
-	TRBV5-1	TRBJ2-7	CASSFGGPAYEQYF
TRBD2	TRBV20-1	TRBJ2-1	CSAFGTSNEQFF
-	TRBV25-1	TRBJ1-1	CASSTSSRQVAEAFF
-	TRBV19	TRBJ2-3	CASTAGRGSDTQYF
-	TRBV20-1	TRBJ2-4	CSAREMTGRAKNIQYF
-	TRBV11-2	TRBJ2-1	CASSLAVILEQFF
-	TRBV28	TRBJ1-5	CASSPYGTGRFDQPQHF
-	TRBV5-6	TRBJ2-3	CASSPGRRGDTQYF
TRBD1	TRBV9	TRBJ2-1	CASSAGQGPYNEQFF
TRBD1	TRBV4-3	TRBJ2-7	CASSQEAGTAEQYF
-	TRBV7-2	TRBJ2-3	CASSLAGATSTDTQYF
-	TRBV6-5	TRBJ2-7	CASRAASYEQYF
-	TRBV11-2	TRBJ2-7	CASSLDLNGRIYEQYF
TRBD1	TRBV6-1	TRBJ2-4	CASSRTGGNIQYF
-	TRBV25-1	TRBJ1-5	CASSESRGVGSNQPQHF
TRBD1	TRBV29-1	TRBJ2-7	CSVKNRGLYEQYF
-	TRBV20-1	TRBJ2-3	CSASGNTDTQYF
-	TRBV4-1	TRBJ2-3	CASSPGHQEDTQYF
TRBD1	TRBV7-2	TRBJ2-7	CASSRDRGRLEQYF
-	TRBV6-5	TRBJ2-7	CASSYSTGKGLFYEQYF
TRBD2	TRBV11-3	TRBJ2-3	CASSRLAGVKDTQYF
-	TRBV28	TRBJ2-1	CASRPGGNSYNEQFF
-	TRBV18	TRBJ2-5	CASSPGVGETQYF